Following are 5 T cell receptor beta chains from one sample sequenced in a study of blood T cell repertoires in COVID-19. TCRdb's table, derived via immunoSEQ multiplex PCR, lists solely in-frame clones and lacks some. The repertoire has about 250,000 clones, nearly 90% of them found once; the top ten carry under 4%. The sample taken for sequencing was peripheral blood. Receptor source: a man aged 18-30 years with active or convalescent COVID-19.

V gene TRBV4-3 combines with J gene TRBJ2-7, with 8 bases lining up with TRBD2. The CDR3 extends over 18 amino acids. The V gene's germline CDR1 is LGHNA and CDR2 YSLEER. Unmatched junction bases numbered 10, after V lost 0 bases and J lost 0 bases. The CDR3 DNA reads as TGCGCCAGCAGCCAAGATAGGGTAGCCAGCGGGAGCTCCTACGAGCAGTACTTC. This translates into CASSQDRVASGSSYEQYF.

The chain combines TRBV6-2 or TRBV6-3 with TRBJ2-7; 9 bases are a match to TRBD2. This CDR3 is 13 amino acids long. Germline V lookup: CDR1 MNHEY, CDR2 SVGEGT. Losses at the gene ends were 5 bases for V and 6 bases for J; bases not matched to a gene: 5. The CDR3 DNA sequence: TGTGCCAGCAGTCTGGCTAGCGGGGTCGAGCAGTACTTC. As protein: CASSLASGVEQYF.

This clone has a handful of counts. The chain employs TRBV7-3 and TRBJ1-2; D possibly corresponds to TRBD1 (5 bases). Trimming took 4 bases from V and 5 from J, leaving 11 bases between them. The germline V gene has CDR1 SGHTA and CDR2 FQGTGA. The CDR3 covers 13 residues. CDR3 in amino acids: CASSSPHRYGYTF. The CDR3 nucleotides are TGTGCCAGCAGCTCCCCCCACAGGTATGGCTACACCTTC.

CDR3 sequence reads: CASSIDRSGIPDNQPQHF. Written as DNA, the CDR3 is TGTGCCAGTAGTATAGATCGGTCCGGGATACCGGACAATCAGCCCCAGCATTTT. The chain employs TRBV19 and TRBJ1-5; D is unresolved. V lost 0 bases and J 3 bases, leaving 18 bases between the germline ends. This CDR3 has 18 residues. Germline V CDR1 and CDR2: LNHDA, SQIVND (reference sequence).

The chain employs TRBV3-1 (or the pseudogene TRBV3-2) and TRBJ2-2; a weak D match, TRBD2 (5 bases). The CDR3 runs 14 residues. Germline V gene sequence: CDR1 LGHDT, CDR2 YNNKEL (reference sequence). V lost 1 base to trimming and J lost 5 bases, with 8 bases between them. CDR3 residues: CASSQGRGTGELFF. For the CDR3, the DNA is TGTGCCAGCAGCCAAGGTAGAGGGACCGGGGAGCTGTTTTTT.